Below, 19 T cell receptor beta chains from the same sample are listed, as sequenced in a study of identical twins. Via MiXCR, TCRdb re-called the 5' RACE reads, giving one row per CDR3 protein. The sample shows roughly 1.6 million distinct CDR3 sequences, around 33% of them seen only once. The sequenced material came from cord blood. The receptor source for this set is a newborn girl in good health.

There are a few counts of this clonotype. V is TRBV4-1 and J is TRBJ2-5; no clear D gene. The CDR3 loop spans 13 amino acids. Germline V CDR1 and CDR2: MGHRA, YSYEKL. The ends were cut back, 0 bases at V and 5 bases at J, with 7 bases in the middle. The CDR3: CASSQDEGETQYF. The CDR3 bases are TGCGCCAGCAGCCAAGATGAAGGGGAGACCCAGTACTTC.

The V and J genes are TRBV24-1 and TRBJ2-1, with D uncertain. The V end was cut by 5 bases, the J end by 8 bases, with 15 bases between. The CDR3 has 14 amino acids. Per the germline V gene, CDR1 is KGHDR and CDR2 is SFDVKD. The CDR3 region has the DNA TGTGCCACCAGTGCCAATTTCGCTATCGATGAGCAGTTCTTC. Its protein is CATSANFAIDEQFF.

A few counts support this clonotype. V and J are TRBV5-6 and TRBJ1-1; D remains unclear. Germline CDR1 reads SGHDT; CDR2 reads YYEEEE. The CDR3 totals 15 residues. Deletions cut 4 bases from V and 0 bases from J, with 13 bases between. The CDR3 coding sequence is TGTGCCAGCAGCCGGCGGAGGATCATGAACACTGAAGCTTTCTTT. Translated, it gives CASSRRRIMNTEAFF. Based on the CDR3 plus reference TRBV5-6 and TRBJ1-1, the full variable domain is DAGVTQSPTHLIKTRGQQVTLRCSPKSGHDTVSWYQQALGQGPQFIFQYYEEEERQRGNFPDRFSGHQFPNYSSELNVNALLLGDSALYLCASSRRRIMNTEAFFGQGTRLTVV.

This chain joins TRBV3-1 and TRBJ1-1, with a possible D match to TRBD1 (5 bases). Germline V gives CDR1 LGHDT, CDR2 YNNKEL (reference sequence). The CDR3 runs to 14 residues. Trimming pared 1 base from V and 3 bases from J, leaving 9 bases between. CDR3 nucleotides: TGTGCCAGCAGCCAAGGTTGGGGACACACTGAAGCTTTCTTT. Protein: CASSQGWGHTEAFF.

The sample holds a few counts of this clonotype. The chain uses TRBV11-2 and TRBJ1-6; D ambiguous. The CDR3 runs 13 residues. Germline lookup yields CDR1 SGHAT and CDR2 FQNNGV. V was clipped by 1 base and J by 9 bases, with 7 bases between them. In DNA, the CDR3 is TGTGCCAGCAGCTTAGGGGCTGGTTCACCCCTCCACTTT. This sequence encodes CASSLGAGSPLHF.

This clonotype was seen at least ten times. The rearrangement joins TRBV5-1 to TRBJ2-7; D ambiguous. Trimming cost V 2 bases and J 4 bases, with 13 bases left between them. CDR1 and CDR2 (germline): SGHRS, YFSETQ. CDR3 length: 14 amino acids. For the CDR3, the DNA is TGCGCCAGCAGCTTACTTCCAGATAGTTACGAGCAGTACTTC. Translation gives CASSLLPDSYEQYF.

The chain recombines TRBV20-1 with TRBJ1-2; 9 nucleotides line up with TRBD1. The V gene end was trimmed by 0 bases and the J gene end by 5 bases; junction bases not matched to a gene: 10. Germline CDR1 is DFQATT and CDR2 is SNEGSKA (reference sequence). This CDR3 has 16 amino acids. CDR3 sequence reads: CSAREREDRGPYGYTF. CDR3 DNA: TGCAGTGCTAGAGAGAGGGAGGACAGGGGACCTTATGGCTACACCTTC.

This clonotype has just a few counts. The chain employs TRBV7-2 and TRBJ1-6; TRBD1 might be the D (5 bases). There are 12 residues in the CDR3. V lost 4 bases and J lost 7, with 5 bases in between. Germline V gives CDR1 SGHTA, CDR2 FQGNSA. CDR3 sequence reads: CASSWTNSPLHF. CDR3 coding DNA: TGTGCCAGCAGCTGGACAAATTCACCCCTCCACTTT.

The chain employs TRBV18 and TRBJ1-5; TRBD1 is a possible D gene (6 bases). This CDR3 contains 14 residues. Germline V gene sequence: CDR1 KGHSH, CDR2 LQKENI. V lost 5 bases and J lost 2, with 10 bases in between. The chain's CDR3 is CASSGDTRNQPQHF. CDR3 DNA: TGTGCCAGCTCAGGGGACACCCGCAATCAGCCCCAGCATTTT. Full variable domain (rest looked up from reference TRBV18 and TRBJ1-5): NAGVMQNPRHLVRRRGQEARLRCSPMKGHSHVYWYRQLPEEGLKFMVYLQKENIIDESGMPKERFSAEFPKEGPSILRIQQVVRGDSAAYFCASSGDTRNQPQHFGDGTRLSIL.

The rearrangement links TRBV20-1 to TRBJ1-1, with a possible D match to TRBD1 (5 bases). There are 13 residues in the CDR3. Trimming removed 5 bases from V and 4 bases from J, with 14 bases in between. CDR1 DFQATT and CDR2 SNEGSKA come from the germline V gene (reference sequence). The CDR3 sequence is CSADKTATTEAFF. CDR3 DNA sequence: TGCAGTGCTGACAAGACAGCGACCACTGAAGCTTTCTTT.

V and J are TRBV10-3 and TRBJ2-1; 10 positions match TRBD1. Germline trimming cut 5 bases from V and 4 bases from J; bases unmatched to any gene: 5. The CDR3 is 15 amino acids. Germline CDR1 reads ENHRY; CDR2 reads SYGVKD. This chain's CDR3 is CAISPRDRGYNEQFF. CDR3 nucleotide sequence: TGTGCCATCAGTCCCCGGGACAGGGGATACAATGAGCAGTTCTTC.

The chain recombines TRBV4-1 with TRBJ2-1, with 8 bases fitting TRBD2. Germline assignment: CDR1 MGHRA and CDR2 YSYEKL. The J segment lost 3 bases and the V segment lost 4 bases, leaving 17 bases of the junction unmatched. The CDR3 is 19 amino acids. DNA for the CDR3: TGCGCCAGCAGCCGAATAAGGGGCGGGGGACTAGTCGGCTACAATGAGCAGTTCTTC. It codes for CASSRIRGGGLVGYNEQFF.

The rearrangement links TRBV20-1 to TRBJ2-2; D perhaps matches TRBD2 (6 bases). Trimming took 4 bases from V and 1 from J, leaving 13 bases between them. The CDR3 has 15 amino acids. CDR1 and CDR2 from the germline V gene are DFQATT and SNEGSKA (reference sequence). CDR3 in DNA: TGCAGTGCTACTCCGGGACTTAAGAACACCGGGGAGCTGTTTTTT. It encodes CSATPGLKNTGELFF.

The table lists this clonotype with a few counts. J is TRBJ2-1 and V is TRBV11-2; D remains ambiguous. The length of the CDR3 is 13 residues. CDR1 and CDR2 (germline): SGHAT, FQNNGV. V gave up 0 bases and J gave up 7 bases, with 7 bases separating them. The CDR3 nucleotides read TGTGCCAGCAGCTTAGAGCTATTGAATGAGCAGTTCTTC. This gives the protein CASSLELLNEQFF.

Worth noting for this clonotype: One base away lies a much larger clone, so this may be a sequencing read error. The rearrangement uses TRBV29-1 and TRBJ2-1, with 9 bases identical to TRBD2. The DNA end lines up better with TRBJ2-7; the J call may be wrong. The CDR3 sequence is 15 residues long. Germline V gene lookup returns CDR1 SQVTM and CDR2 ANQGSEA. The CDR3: CSLAGASGVNNEQYF. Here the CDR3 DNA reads TGCAGCCTTGCCGGAGCTAGCGGGGTTAACAATGAGCAGTACTTC.

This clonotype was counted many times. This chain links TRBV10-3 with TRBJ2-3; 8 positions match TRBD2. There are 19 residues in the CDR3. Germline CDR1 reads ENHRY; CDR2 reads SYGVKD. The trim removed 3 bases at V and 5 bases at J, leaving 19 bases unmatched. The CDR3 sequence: CAISELVGARRGVGDTQYF. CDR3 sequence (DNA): TGTGCCATCAGTGAACTGGTAGGCGCTCGGCGGGGGGTAGGAGATACGCAGTATTTT.

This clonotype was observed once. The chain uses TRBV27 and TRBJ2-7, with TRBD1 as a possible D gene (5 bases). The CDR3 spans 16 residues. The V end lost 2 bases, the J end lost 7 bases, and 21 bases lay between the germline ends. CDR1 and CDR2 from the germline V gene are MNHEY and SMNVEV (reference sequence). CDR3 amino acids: CASSLRGRLFYNEQYF. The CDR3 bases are TGTGCCAGCAGTTTAAGGGGAAGGTTGTTTTACAATGAGCAGTACTTC.

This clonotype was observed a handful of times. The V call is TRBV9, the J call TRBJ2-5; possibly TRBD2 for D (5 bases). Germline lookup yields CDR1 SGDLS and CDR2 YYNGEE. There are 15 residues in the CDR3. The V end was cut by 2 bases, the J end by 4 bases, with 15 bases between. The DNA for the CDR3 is TGTGCCAGCAGCGTTGCCGTACAAGGAGGAGAGACCCAGTACTTC. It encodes CASSVAVQGGETQYF.

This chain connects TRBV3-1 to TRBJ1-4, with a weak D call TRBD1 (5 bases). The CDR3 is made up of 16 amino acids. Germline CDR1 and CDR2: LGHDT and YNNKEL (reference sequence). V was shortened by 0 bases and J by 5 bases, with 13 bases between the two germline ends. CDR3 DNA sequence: TGTGCCAGCAGCCAAGATATCGGGGCGGCGAATGAAAAACTGTTTTTT. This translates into CASSQDIGAANEKLFF.